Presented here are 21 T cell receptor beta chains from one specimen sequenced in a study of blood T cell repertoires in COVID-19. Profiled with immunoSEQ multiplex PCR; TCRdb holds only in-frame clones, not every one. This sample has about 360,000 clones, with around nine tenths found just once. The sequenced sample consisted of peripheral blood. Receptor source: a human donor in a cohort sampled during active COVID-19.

CDR3 region: CAWTVSGANVLTF. In DNA form, the CDR3 reads TGTGCCTGGACAGTTTCTGGGGCCAACGTCCTGACTTTC. J is TRBJ2-6 and V is TRBV30; D not certain. The CDR3 is made up of 13 amino acids. V was shortened by 4 bases and J by 1 base, with 5 bases between the two germline ends. Germline loops: CDR1 GTSNPN, CDR2 SVGIG (reference sequence). The variable domain in full, completed from reference TRBV30 and TRBJ2-6, reads SQTIHQWPATLVQPVGSPLSLECTVEGTSNPNLYWYRQAAGRGLQLLFYSVGIGQISSEVPQNLSASRPQDRQFILSSKKLLLSDSGFYLCAWTVSGANVLTFGAGSRLTVL.

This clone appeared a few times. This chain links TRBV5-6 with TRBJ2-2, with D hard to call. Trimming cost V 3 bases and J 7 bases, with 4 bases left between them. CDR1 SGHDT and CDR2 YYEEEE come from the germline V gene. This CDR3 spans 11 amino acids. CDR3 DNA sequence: TGTGCCAGCAGCTGCGTCGGGGAGCTGTTTTTT. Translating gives CASSCVGELFF.

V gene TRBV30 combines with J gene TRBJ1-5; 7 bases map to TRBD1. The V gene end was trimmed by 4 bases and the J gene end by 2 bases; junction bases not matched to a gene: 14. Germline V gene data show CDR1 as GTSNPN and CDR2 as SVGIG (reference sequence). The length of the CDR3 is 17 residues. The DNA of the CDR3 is TGTGCCTGGATCGCAAGGGGGCCCTTGATGGGCAATCAGCCCCAGCATTTT. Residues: CAWIARGPLMGNQPQHF. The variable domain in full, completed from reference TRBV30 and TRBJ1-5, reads SQTIHQWPATLVQPVGSPLSLECTVEGTSNPNLYWYRQAAGRGLQLLFYSVGIGQISSEVPQNLSASRPQDRQFILSSKKLLLSDSGFYLCAWIARGPLMGNQPQHFGDGTRLSIL.

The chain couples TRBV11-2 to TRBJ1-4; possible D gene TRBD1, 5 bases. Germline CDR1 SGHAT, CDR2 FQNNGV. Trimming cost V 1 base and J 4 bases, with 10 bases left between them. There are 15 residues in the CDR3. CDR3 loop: CASSLGQGHNEKLFF. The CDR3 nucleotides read TGTGCCAGCAGCTTAGGGCAGGGCCATAATGAAAAACTGTTTTTT.

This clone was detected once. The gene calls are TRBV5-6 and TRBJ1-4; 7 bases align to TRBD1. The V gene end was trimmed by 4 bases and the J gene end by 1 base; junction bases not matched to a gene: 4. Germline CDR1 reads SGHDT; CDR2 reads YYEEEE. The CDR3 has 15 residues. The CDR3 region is CASSSRQGTNEKLFF. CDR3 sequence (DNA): TGTGCCAGCAGCAGCAGACAGGGAACTAATGAAAAACTGTTTTTT.

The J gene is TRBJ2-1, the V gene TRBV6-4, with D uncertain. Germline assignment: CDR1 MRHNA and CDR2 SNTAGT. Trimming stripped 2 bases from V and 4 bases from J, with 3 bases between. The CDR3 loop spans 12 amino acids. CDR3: CASSDEYNEQFF. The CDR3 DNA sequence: TGTGCCAGCAGTGACGAGTACAATGAGCAGTTCTTC.

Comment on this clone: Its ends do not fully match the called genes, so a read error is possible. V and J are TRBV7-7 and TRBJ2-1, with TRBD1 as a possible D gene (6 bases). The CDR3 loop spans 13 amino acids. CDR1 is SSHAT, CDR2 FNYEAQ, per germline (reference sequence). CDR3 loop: CASSLHREREQFF. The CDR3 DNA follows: TGTGCTAGCAGCTTACACAGGGAGCGTGAGCAGTTCTTC.

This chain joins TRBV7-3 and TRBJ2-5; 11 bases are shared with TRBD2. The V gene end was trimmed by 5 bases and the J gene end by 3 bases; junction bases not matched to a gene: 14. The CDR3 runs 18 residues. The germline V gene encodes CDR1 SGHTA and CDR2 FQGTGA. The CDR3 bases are TGTGCCAGCAGCCCTGGTCTTGGTAGCGGGGGGGCAAAAGAGACCCAGTACTTC. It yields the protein CASSPGLGSGGAKETQYF. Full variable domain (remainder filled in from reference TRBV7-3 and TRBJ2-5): GAGVSQTPSNKVTEKGKYVELRCDPISGHTALYWYRQSLGQGPEFLIYFQGTGAADDSGLPNDRFFAVRPEGSVSTLKIQRTERGDSAVYLCASSPGLGSGGAKETQYFGPGTRLLVL.

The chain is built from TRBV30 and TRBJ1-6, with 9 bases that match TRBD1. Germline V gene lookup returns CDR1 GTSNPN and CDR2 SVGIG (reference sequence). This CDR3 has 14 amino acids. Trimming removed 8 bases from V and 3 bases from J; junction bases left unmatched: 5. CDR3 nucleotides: TGTGCCGGACAGGGGACTAGCTATAATTCACCCCTCCACTTT. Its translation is CAGQGTSYNSPLHF.

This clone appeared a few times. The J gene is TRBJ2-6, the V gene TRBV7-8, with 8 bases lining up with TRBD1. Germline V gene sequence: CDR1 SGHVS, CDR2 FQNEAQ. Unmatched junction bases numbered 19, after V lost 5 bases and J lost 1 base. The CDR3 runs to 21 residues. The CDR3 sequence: CASSTFRGPSQISSGANVLTF. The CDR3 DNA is TGTGCCAGCAGCACATTCAGGGGGCCATCTCAAATCTCTTCTGGGGCCAACGTCCTGACTTTC.

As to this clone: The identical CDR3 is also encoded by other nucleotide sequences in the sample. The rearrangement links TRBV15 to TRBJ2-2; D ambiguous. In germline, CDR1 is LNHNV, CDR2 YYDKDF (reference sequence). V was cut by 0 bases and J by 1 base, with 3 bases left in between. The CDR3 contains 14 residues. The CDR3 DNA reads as TGTGCCACCAGCAGAGACAGGAACACCGGGGAGCTGTTTTTT. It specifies CATSRDRNTGELFF.

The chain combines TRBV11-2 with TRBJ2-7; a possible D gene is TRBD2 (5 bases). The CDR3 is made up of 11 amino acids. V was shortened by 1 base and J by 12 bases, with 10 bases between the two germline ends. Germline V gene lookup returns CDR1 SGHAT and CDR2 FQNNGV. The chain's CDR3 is CASSLVLAWYF. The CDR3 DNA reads TGTGCCAGCAGCTTAGTCCTAGCATGGTACTTC.

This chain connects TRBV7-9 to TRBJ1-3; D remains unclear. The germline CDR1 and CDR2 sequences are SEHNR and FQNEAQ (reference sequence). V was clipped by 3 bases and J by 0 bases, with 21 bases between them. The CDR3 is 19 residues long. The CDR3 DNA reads TGTGCCAGCAGCTTTTTCGGAGGCCGCGACCACTTCTCTGGAAACACCATATATTTT. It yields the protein CASSFFGGRDHFSGNTIYF. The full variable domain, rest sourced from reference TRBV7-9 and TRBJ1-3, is DTGVSQNPRHKITKRGQNVTFRCDPISEHNRLYWYRQTLGQGPEFLTYFQNEAQLEKSRLLSDRFSAERPKGSFSTLEIQRTEQGDSAMYLCASSFFGGRDHFSGNTIYFGEGSWLTVV.

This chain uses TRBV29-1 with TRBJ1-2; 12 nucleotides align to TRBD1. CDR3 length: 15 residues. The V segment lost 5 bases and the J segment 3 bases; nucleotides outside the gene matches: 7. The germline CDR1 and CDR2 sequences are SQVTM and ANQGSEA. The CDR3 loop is CSVLGQGAGDYGYTF. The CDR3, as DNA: TGCAGCGTTTTGGGACAGGGGGCTGGGGACTATGGCTACACCTTC. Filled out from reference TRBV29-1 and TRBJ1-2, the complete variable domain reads SAVISQKPSRDICQRGTSLTIQCQVDSQVTMMFWYRQQPGQSLTLIATANQGSEATYESGFVIDKFPISRPNLTFSTLTVSNMSPEDSSIYLCSVLGQGAGDYGYTFGSGTRLTVV.

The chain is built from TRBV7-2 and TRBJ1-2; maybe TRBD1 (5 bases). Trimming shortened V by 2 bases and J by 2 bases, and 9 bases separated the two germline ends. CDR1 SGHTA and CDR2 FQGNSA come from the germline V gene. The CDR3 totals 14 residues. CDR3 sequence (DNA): TGTGCCAGCAGCTTACACAGGATCAACTATGGCTACACCTTC. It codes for CASSLHRINYGYTF.

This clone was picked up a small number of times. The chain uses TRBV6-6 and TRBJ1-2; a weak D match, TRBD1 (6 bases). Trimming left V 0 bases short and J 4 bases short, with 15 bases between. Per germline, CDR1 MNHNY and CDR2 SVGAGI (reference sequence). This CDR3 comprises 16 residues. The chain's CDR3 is CASSYSSSGAVYGYTF. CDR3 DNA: TGTGCCAGCAGTTACTCGAGCTCAGGGGCGGTCTATGGCTACACCTTC.

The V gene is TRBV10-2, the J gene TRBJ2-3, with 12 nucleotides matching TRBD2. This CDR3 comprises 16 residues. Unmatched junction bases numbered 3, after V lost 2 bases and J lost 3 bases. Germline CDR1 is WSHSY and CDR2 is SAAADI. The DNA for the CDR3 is TGCGCCAGCAGTGAGGCTAGCGGGGGGGCAACAGATACGCAGTATTTT. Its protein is CASSEASGGATDTQYF.

The CDR3 DNA reads as TGTGCCAGCAGTTATGCCTTCCCAATGCGGTTCTTC. Residues: CASSYAFPMRFF. The rearrangement links TRBV6-6 to TRBJ2-1; D gene unclear. Per the germline V gene, CDR1 is MNHNY and CDR2 is SVGAGI (reference sequence). V lost 3 bases and J lost 15, with 15 bases in between. The CDR3 contains 12 residues.

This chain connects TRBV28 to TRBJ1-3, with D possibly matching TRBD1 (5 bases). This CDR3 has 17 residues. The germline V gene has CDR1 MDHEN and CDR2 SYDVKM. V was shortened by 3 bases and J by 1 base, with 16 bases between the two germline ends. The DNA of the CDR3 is TGTGCCAGCAGTTTCGGGGGGGGAGTATGGTCTGGAAACACCATATATTTT. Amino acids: CASSFGGGVWSGNTIYF.

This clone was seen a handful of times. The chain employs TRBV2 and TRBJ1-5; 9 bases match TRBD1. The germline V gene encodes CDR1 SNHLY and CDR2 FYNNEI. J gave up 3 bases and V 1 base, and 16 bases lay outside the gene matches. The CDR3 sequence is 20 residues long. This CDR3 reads CASSEDNTGGEGGYNQPQHF. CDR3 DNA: TGTGCCAGCAGTGAAGATAACACAGGGGGCGAAGGAGGCTACAATCAGCCCCAGCATTTT.

This chain's CDR3 is CASSSALAGARNEQFF. Here the CDR3 DNA reads TGTGCCAGCAGTTCTGCGCTAGCGGGGGCCCGGAATGAGCAGTTCTTC. The chain couples TRBV6-5 to TRBJ2-1; TRBD2 matches at 10 bases. The V gene end was trimmed by 4 bases and the J gene end by 7 bases; junction bases not matched to a gene: 10. The germline gives CDR1 MNHEY, CDR2 SVGAGI. This CDR3 is 16 amino acids long.